The sequence of this TCR beta chain was determined in a study of blood T cell repertoires in COVID-19. Study context: From the United States, Italy and Spain came samples of acute and convalescent COVID-19.

The CDR3 consists of 14 residues. CDR1 and CDR2 (germline): KGHSH, LQKENI. V was pared by 4 bases and J by 1 base, with 11 bases between. Original analysis: Amplification of reference gene primers provided the estimated nucleated cell counts. The assay was immunoSEQ multiplex PCR, and TCRdb's table has in-frame clones only and misses some. D and trimming come from the DNA, and the V and J calls and clone size come from that table. The sample yields some 44,000 clones, around 94% seen once. The TCR comes from a man aged 45 to 65 with active COVID-19. The sample was peripheral blood. J is TRBJ2-7 and V is TRBV18; the D gene is possibly TRBD2 (6 bases). CDR3 in amino acids: CASSLGGGSYEQYF. For the CDR3, the DNA is TGTGCCAGCTCACTAGGTGGGGGGTCCTACGAGCAGTACTTC. Complete variable domain (other parts from reference TRBV18 and TRBJ2-7): NAGVMQNPRHLVRRRGQEARLRCSPMKGHSHVYWYRQLPEEGLKFMVYLQKENIIDESGMPKERFSAEFPKEGPSILRIQQVVRGDSAAYFCASSLGGGSYEQYFGPGTRLTVT.